These 27 T cell receptor beta chains originate from one sample sequenced in a study of blood T cell repertoires in COVID-19. Data came from immunoSEQ multiplex PCR; TCRdb stores just in-frame clones and leaves some out. The sample includes 35,000 to 50,000 clones, about nine tenths of them seen just once. Sequenced material: peripheral blood. The receptors shown here come from a human donor in a cohort sampled during active COVID-19.

The V gene is TRBV5-4, the J gene TRBJ1-1, with D maybe TRBD1 (6 bases). Germline lookup yields CDR1 SGHNT and CDR2 YYREEE (reference sequence). The CDR3 contains 15 residues. The V end was cut by 4 bases, the J end by 3 bases, with 16 bases between. CDR3 residues: CASSPDGGGYTEAFF. CDR3 in DNA: TGTGCCAGCAGCCCGGATGGGGGCGGGTACACTGAAGCTTTCTTT.

The genes are TRBV28 and TRBJ2-1; a weak D match, TRBD2 (6 bases). There are 15 residues in the CDR3. V was clipped by 3 bases and J by 7 bases, with 16 bases between them. Looked up from germline, CDR1 is MDHEN and CDR2 is SYDVKM. The CDR3 loop reads CASSFLSRDSNEQFF. The CDR3 nucleotides are TGTGCCAGCAGTTTTCTTTCGCGGGACTCAAATGAGCAGTTCTTC.

This clone was detected once. The V and J genes are TRBV5-1 and TRBJ2-3, with D unresolved. Germline V CDR1 and CDR2: SGHRS, YFSETQ. The ends were cut back, 6 bases at V and 2 bases at J, with 16 bases in the middle. This CDR3 is 15 amino acids long. CDR3 sequence reads: CASKRPDLNTDTQYF. The CDR3 region has the DNA TGCGCCAGCAAGCGTCCCGACCTAAACACAGATACGCAGTATTTT.

The chain recombines TRBV30 with TRBJ2-5; possible D gene TRBD1, 6 bases. Germline V CDR1 and CDR2: GTSNPN, SVGIG (reference sequence). Trimming took 0 bases from V and 5 from J, leaving 13 bases between them. CDR3 length equals 14 residues. DNA for the CDR3: TGTGCCTGGAGTGTACTATGGGGGCGGGAGACCCAGTACTTC. Translation gives CAWSVLWGRETQYF.

The chain couples TRBV7-2 to TRBJ2-2; 8 bases line up with TRBD2. CDR3 size: 18 residues. Trimming at V came to 2 bases and at J to 4 bases, leaving 12 bases not matched to a gene. Germline V lookup: CDR1 SGHTA, CDR2 FQGNSA. The CDR3 reads CASSLNFLRGALTGELFF. The CDR3 DNA reads TGTGCCAGCAGCTTAAATTTTTTGCGGGGGGCCCTCACCGGGGAGCTGTTTTTT.

The chain uses TRBV24-1 and TRBJ2-3; TRBD2 might be the D (5 bases). The CDR3 extends over 15 amino acids. Germline V lookup: CDR1 KGHDR, CDR2 SFDVKD. The germline V and J ends were trimmed by 3 bases and 5 bases, with 14 bases remaining between them. The CDR3 region is CATSDPRGAEDTQYF. In DNA, the CDR3 is TGTGCCACCAGTGATCCCCGAGGAGCGGAAGATACGCAGTATTTT.

Written as DNA, the CDR3 is TGTGCCAGCAGTCCCCGGTGGCGGGGGACAGATACGCAGTATTTT. The encoded protein is CASSPRWRGTDTQYF. The chain employs TRBV27 and TRBJ2-3; 7 bases agree with TRBD2. The V and J ends lost 5 bases and 3 bases, in that order; junction bases with no gene match: 8. CDR3 length equals 15 residues. The V gene's germline CDR1 is MNHEY and CDR2 SMNVEV (reference sequence).

The chain has TRBV18 and TRBJ2-7; TRBD2 aligns across 8 bases. Germline CDR1 and CDR2: KGHSH and LQKENI. The CDR3 sequence is 14 residues long. With 3 bases clipped from V and 4 bases from J, the junction kept 5 bases outside the gene matches. The CDR3 nucleotides read TGTGCCAGCTCACCCGGGAGGGCCGGGTACGAGCAGTACTTC. Translation gives CASSPGRAGYEQYF.

The chain is built from TRBV7-8 and TRBJ1-5; D remains unclear. V dropped 5 bases and J dropped 5 bases, with 10 bases sitting between them. This CDR3 spans 13 amino acids. Germline V gene lookup returns CDR1 SGHVS and CDR2 FQNEAQ. DNA of the CDR3: TGTGCCAGCAGCCCCCTTCTCGATCAGCCCCAGCATTTT. Translation gives CASSPLLDQPQHF.

The genes are TRBV11-3 and TRBJ2-7; TRBD1 might be the D (6 bases). Trimming removed 1 base at V and 4 bases at J, with 14 bases between. The CDR3 runs to 15 residues. From germline, CDR1 is SGHNT and CDR2 YENEEA. The CDR3 reads CASSLATGSIYEQYF. The CDR3 nucleotides read TGTGCCAGCAGCTTAGCTACAGGGTCCATTTACGAGCAGTACTTC.

The chain uses TRBV19 and TRBJ1-2; the match to TRBD1 covers 7 bases. Per the germline V gene, CDR1 is LNHDA and CDR2 is SQIVND (reference sequence). The CDR3 spans 18 residues. The J segment lost 2 bases and the V segment lost 2 bases, leaving 14 bases of the junction unmatched. The CDR3 DNA reads TGTGCCAGTAGTATATCTCCCGGACAGGTAGCATTAAACTATGGCTACACCTTC. This codes for CASSISPGQVALNYGYTF.

The chain carries TRBV15 and TRBJ1-6; D ambiguous. CDR1 is LNHNV, CDR2 YYDKDF, per germline (reference sequence). V lost 4 bases and J 9 bases, leaving 13 bases between the germline ends. CDR3 length: 14 residues. CDR3 in amino acids: CATSTATGGSPLHF. CDR3 nucleotides: TGTGCCACCAGCACGGCAACGGGAGGTTCACCCCTCCACTTT. The full variable domain, completed using reference TRBV15 and TRBJ1-6, is DAMVIQNPRYQVTQFGKPVTLSCSQTLNHNVMYWYQQKSSQAPKLLFHYYDKDFNNEADTPDNFQSRRPNTSFCFLDIRSPGLGDTAMYLCATSTATGGSPLHFGNGTRLTVT.

This chain uses TRBV5-1 with TRBJ1-2; 10 nucleotides align to TRBD1. CDR1 is SGHRS, CDR2 YFSETQ, per germline. V shed 4 bases and J 5 bases; nucleotides not matched to a gene: 5. The CDR3 covers 14 residues. This CDR3 reads CASSMGQGPYGYTF. The CDR3 DNA sequence: TGCGCCAGCAGCATGGGACAGGGGCCATATGGCTACACCTTC.

The CDR3 nucleotides are TGTGCCAGCATTTCTAGCGGGAGGGCCCCATTCGAGCAGTACTTC. Encoded protein: CASISSGRAPFEQYF. The rearrangement uses TRBV6-5 and TRBJ2-7, with TRBD2 matching 12 bases. The ends lost 7 bases at V and 6 bases at J; junction bases unmatched: 10. Germline loops: CDR1 MNHEY, CDR2 SVGAGI. This CDR3 comprises 15 residues.

V gene TRBV20-1 combines with J gene TRBJ2-5; 10 bases align to TRBD2. J was trimmed by 5 bases and V by 3 bases; bases with no gene match: 21. The CDR3 has 19 residues. Germline V gives CDR1 DFQATT, CDR2 SNEGSKA (reference sequence). CDR3 DNA: TGCAGTGCTAGTTTTCGTCGGAGGGGGCTAGCGGGGGTCGCGGAGACCCAGTACTTC. Amino acids: CSASFRRRGLAGVAETQYF.

The J gene is TRBJ2-1, the V gene TRBV29-1; D is perhaps TRBD2 (6 bases). The V gene's germline CDR1 is SQVTM and CDR2 ANQGSEA. The V end lost 4 bases, the J end lost 4 bases, and 14 bases lay between the germline ends. The length of the CDR3 is 14 residues. CDR3 sequence reads: CSVGVGGEYNEQFF. The CDR3 DNA reads as TGCAGCGTTGGGGTGGGGGGTGAGTACAATGAGCAGTTCTTC.

This rearrangement joins TRBV28 to TRBJ2-4; D is unclear. Between the trimmed V and J ends, which lost 5 bases and 0 bases, there was a span of 8 bases. CDR3 length equals 14 residues. CDR1 and CDR2 (germline): MDHEN, SYDVKM. The CDR3 nucleotides are TGTGCCAGCAGTCCTAGACTAGCCAAAAACATTCAGTACTTC. It encodes CASSPRLAKNIQYF. Combining the CDR3 with reference TRBV28 and TRBJ2-4 gives the whole variable domain DVKVTQSSRYLVKRTGEKVFLECVQDMDHENMFWYRQDPGLGLRLIYFSYDVKMKEKGDIPEGYSVSREKKERFSLILESASTNQTSMYLCASSPRLAKNIQYFGAGTRLSVL.

The genes are TRBV7-2 and TRBJ2-3; perhaps TRBD2 as D (7 bases). The CDR3 length is 14 residues. The germline V and J ends were trimmed by 4 bases and 10 bases, with 18 bases remaining between them. Germline CDR1 and CDR2: SGHTA and FQGNSA. CDR3 nucleotides: TGTGCCAGCAGCTCGCCGTTTGCGGGGGCCGCGCAGTATTTT. Encoded protein: CASSSPFAGAAQYF. Looking up the rest from reference TRBV7-2 and TRBJ2-3 gives the full variable domain: GAGVSQSPSNKVTEKGKDVELRCDPISGHTALYWYRQSLGQGLEFLIYFQGNSAPDKSGLPSDRFSAERTGGSVSTLTIQRTQQEDSAVYLCASSSPFAGAAQYFGPGTRLTVL.

The genes are TRBV27 and TRBJ2-7; 8 bases are shared with TRBD2. In germline, CDR1 is MNHEY, CDR2 SMNVEV (reference sequence). With V trimmed by 0 bases and J by 0 bases, 4 bases remained unmatched. This CDR3 contains 16 residues. The CDR3 reads CASSLSTSALSYEQYF. For the CDR3, the DNA is TGTGCCAGCAGTTTATCGACTAGCGCCCTCTCCTACGAGCAGTACTTC.

The chain recombines TRBV11-2 with TRBJ2-2; 9 bases map to TRBD2. The V gene end was trimmed by 0 bases and the J gene end by 6 bases; junction bases not matched to a gene: 2. The CDR3 contains 15 residues. CDR1 is SGHAT and CDR2 is FQNNGV in the germline V gene. CDR3 sequence: CASSLEAGGAGELFF. The DNA for the CDR3 is TGTGCCAGCAGCTTAGAGGCGGGAGGGGCCGGGGAGCTGTTTTTT.

The chain joins TRBV15 to TRBJ2-7, with a weak D call TRBD1 (6 bases). Germline V CDR1 and CDR2: LNHNV, YYDKDF (reference sequence). Trimming took 4 bases from V and 4 from J, leaving 14 bases between them. This CDR3 has 14 residues. CDR3 region: CATSTYRVSYEQYF. CDR3 DNA sequence: TGTGCCACCAGCACGTACAGGGTGTCTTACGAGCAGTACTTC.

This chain connects TRBV3-1 (or the pseudogene TRBV3-2) to TRBJ1-1; tentative D call: TRBD1 (5 bases). Germline values: CDR1 LGHDT, CDR2 YNNKEL (reference sequence). The CDR3 is 15 amino acids. Trimming cost V 0 bases and J 6 bases, with 14 bases left between them. CDR3 nucleotide sequence: TGTGCCAGCAGCCAAGACTTGGGGTCAGGGTCTGAAGCTTTCTTT. Its protein is CASSQDLGSGSEAFF.

This clone occurred once. The chain couples TRBV7-9 to TRBJ1-5; D perhaps matches TRBD1 (5 bases). The CDR3 is made up of 18 amino acids. V was shortened by 6 bases and J by 2 bases, with 23 bases between the two germline ends. The V gene's germline CDR1 is SEHNR and CDR2 FQNEAQ (reference sequence). For the CDR3, the DNA is TGTGCCAGCAGTCAAGAGGTTGGGAGGAAAGGGGGCAATCAGCCCCAGCATTTT. Translated, it gives CASSQEVGRKGGNQPQHF. Together with reference TRBV7-9 and TRBJ1-5, the CDR3 gives the full variable domain: DTGVSQNPRHKITKRGQNVTFRCDPISEHNRLYWYRQTLGQGPEFLTYFQNEAQLEKSRLLSDRFSAERPKGSFSTLEIQRTEQGDSAMYLCASSQEVGRKGGNQPQHFGDGTRLSIL.

The V gene is TRBV28, the J gene TRBJ1-3, with D uncertain. V lost 4 bases to trimming and J lost 0 bases, with 4 bases between them. This CDR3 has 13 residues. From germline, CDR1 is MDHEN and CDR2 SYDVKM. Here the CDR3 DNA reads TGTGCCAGCAGTTCCTACTCTGGAAACACCATATATTTT. It codes for CASSSYSGNTIYF.

The chain combines TRBV7-3 with TRBJ2-1; tentatively, D is TRBD2 (5 bases). The CDR3 extends over 16 amino acids. Trimming removed 5 bases from V and 0 bases from J, with 14 bases in between. Germline V CDR1 and CDR2: SGHTA, FQGTGA. The CDR3 is CASSQRSASSYNEQFF. The CDR3, as DNA: TGTGCCAGCAGCCAACGTAGCGCAAGCTCCTACAATGAGCAGTTCTTC.

V is TRBV24-1 and J is TRBJ1-2; 8 nucleotides agree with TRBD1. CDR3 size: 13 residues. J lost 8 bases, V lost 4 bases, and 5 bases had no gene match. Germline V lookup: CDR1 KGHDR, CDR2 SFDVKD. In DNA, the CDR3 is TGTGCCACCAGTGAAGGGACAGGCGACGGCTACACCTTC. Its protein is CATSEGTGDGYTF.

V is TRBV3-1 (or the pseudogene TRBV3-2) and J is TRBJ2-7; TRBD2 matches 8 bases. The CDR3 sequence is 16 residues long. Germline V CDR1 and CDR2: LGHDT, YNNKEL (reference sequence). V trimming: 0 bases; J trimming: 9 bases; junction bases outside the gene matches: 13. CDR3: CASSQDPSGRVSRQYF. The CDR3 DNA reads as TGTGCCAGCAGCCAAGATCCCAGCGGGAGAGTCTCGAGGCAGTACTTC.